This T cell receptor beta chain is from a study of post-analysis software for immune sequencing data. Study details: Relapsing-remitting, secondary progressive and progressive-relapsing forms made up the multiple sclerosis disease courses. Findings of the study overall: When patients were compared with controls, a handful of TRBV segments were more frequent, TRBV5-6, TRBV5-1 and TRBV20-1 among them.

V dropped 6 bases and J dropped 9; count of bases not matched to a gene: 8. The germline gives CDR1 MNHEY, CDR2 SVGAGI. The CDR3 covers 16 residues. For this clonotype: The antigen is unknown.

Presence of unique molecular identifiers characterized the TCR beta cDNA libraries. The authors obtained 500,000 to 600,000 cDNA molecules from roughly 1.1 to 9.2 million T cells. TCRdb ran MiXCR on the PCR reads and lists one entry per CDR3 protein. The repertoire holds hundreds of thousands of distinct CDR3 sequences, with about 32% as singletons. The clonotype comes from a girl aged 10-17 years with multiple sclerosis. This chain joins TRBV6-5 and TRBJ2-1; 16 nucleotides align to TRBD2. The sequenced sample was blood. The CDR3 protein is CASSPGTSGGAVEQFF. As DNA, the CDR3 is TGTGCCAGCAGCCCTGGGACTAGCGGGGGGGCTGTTGAGCAGTTCTTC.